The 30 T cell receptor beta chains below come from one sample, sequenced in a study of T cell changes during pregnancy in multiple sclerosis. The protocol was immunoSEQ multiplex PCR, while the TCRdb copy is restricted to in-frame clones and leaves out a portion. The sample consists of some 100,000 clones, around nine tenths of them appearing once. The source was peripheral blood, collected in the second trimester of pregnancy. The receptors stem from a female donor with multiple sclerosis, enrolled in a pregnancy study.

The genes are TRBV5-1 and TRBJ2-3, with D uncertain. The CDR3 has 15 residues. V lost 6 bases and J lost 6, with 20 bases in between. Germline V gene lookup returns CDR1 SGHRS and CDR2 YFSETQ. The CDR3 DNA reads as TGCGCCAGCACCTATCGACGAACGGGTTCGGATACGCAGTATTTT. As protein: CASTYRRTGSDTQYF.

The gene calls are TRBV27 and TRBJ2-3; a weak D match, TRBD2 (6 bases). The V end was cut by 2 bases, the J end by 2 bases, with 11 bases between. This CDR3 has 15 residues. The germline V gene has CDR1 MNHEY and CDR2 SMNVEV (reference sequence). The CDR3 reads CASSLSGGTTDTQYF. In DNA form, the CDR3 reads TGTGCCAGCAGTTTAAGTGGCGGGACCACAGATACGCAGTATTTT.

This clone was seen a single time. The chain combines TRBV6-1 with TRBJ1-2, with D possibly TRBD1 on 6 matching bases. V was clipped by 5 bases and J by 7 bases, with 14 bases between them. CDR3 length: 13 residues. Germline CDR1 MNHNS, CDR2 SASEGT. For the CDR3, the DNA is TGTGCCAGCAGTCCTAGGGACATCCCTGGCTACACCTTC. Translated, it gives CASSPRDIPGYTF.

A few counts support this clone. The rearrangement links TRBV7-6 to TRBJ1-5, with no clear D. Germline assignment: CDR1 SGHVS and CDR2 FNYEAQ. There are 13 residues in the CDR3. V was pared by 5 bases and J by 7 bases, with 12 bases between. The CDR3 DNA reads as TGTGCCAGCAGCACGCTACGGGGACAGCCCCAGCATTTT. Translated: CASSTLRGQPQHF.

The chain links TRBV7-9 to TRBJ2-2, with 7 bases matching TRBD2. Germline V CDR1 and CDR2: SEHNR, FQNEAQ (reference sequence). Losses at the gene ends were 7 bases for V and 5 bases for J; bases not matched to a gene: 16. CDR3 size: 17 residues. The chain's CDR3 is CASNTPGGGVSTGELFF. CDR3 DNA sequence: TGTGCCAGCAACACCCCGGGTGGGGGGGTCAGTACCGGGGAGCTGTTTTTT.

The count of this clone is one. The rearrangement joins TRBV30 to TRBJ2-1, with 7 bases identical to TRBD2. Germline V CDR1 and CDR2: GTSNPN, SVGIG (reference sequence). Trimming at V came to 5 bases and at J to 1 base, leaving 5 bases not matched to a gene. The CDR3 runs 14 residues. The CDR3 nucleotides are TGTGCCTGGCTAGCGGATCGATCCTACAATGAGCAGTTCTTC. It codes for CAWLADRSYNEQFF.

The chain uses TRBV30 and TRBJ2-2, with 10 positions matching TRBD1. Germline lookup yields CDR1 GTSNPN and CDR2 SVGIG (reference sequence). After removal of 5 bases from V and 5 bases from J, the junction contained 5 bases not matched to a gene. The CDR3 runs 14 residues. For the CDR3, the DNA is TGTGCCTGGGACAGGGGGCGCGGAACCGGGGAGCTGTTTTTT. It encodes CAWDRGRGTGELFF. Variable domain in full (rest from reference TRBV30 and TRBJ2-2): SQTIHQWPATLVQPVGSPLSLECTVEGTSNPNLYWYRQAAGRGLQLLFYSVGIGQISSEVPQNLSASRPQDRQFILSSKKLLLSDSGFYLCAWDRGRGTGELFFGEGSRLTVL.

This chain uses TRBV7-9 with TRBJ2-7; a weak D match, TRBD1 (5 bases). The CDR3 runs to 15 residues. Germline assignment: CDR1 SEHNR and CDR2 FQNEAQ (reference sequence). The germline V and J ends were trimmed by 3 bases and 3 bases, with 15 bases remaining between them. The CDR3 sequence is CASSLGQGVRYEQYF. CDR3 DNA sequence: TGTGCCAGCAGCTTGGGGCAGGGCGTGCGCTACGAGCAGTACTTC.

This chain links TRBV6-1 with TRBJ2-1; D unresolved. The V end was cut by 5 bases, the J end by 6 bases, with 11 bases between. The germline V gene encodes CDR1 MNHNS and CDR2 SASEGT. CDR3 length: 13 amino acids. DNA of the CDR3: TGTGCCAGCAGTAAGTCTATAAGCAATGAGCAGTTCTTC. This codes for CASSKSISNEQFF.

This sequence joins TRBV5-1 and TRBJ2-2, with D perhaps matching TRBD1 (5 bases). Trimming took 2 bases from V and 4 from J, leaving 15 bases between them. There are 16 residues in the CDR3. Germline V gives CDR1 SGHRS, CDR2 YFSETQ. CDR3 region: CASSLRAGQSTGELFF. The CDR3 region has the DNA TGCGCCAGCAGCTTAAGAGCCGGACAATCCACCGGGGAGCTGTTTTTT.

This CDR3 is CSAGDREAFF. CDR3 sequence (DNA): TGCAGCGCCGGGGACAGGGAAGCTTTCTTT. J is TRBJ1-1 and V is TRBV29-1, with 8 bases fitting TRBD1. CDR1 is SQVTM, CDR2 ANQGSEA, per germline. Losses at the gene ends were 7 bases for V and 8 bases for J; bases not matched to a gene: 3. The CDR3 covers 10 residues.

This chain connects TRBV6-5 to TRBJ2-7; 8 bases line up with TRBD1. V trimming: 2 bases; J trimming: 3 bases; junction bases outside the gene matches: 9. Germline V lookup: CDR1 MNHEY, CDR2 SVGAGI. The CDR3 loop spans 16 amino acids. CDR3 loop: CASSYPRTGKFYEQYF. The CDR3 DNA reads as TGTGCCAGCAGTTACCCCAGGACAGGGAAATTCTACGAGCAGTACTTC.

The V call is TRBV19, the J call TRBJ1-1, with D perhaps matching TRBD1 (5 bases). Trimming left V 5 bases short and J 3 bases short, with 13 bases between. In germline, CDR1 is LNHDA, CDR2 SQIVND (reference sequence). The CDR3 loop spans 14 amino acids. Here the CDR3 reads CASSPWRGDTEAFF. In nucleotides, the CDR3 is TGTGCCAGTAGTCCCTGGAGGGGTGACACTGAAGCTTTCTTT.

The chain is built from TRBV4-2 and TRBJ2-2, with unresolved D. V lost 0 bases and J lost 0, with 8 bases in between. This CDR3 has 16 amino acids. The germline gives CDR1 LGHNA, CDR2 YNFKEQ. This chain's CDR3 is CASSQEIVSNTGELFF. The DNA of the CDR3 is TGTGCCAGCAGCCAAGAGATAGTCTCGAACACCGGGGAGCTGTTTTTT.

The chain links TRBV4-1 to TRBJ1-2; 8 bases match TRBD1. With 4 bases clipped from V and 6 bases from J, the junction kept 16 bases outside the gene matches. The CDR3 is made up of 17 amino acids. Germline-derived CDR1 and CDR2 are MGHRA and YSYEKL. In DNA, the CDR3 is TGCGCCAGCAGCCCCCCCTGGGTTCGGCAGGGGGCACATGGCTACACCTTC. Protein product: CASSPPWVRQGAHGYTF.

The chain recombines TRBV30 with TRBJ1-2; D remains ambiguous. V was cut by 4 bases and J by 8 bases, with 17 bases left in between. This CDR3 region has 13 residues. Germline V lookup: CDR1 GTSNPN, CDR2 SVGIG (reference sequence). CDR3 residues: CAWNIDTFNGYTF. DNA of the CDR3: TGTGCCTGGAACATCGACACGTTTAACGGCTACACCTTC. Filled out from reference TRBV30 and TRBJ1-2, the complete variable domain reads SQTIHQWPATLVQPVGSPLSLECTVEGTSNPNLYWYRQAAGRGLQLLFYSVGIGQISSEVPQNLSASRPQDRQFILSSKKLLLSDSGFYLCAWNIDTFNGYTFGSGTRLTVV.

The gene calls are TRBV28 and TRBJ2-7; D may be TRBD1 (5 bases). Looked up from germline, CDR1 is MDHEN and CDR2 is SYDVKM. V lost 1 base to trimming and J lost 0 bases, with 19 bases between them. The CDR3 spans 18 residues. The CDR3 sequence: CASSLSLYKQESSYEQYF. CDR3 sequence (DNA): TGTGCCAGCAGTTTATCACTCTACAAACAGGAATCCTCCTACGAGCAGTACTTC. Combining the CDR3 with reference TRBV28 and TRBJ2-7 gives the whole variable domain DVKVTQSSRYLVKRTGEKVFLECVQDMDHENMFWYRQDPGLGLRLIYFSYDVKMKEKGDIPEGYSVSREKKERFSLILESASTNQTSMYLCASSLSLYKQESSYEQYFGPGTRLTVT.

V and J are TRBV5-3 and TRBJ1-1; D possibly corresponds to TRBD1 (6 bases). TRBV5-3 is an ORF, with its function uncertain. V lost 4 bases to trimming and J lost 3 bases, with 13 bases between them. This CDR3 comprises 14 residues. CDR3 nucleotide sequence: TGTGCCAGAAGCGCCGACAGACAGGACACTGAAGCTTTCTTT. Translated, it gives CARSADRQDTEAFF.

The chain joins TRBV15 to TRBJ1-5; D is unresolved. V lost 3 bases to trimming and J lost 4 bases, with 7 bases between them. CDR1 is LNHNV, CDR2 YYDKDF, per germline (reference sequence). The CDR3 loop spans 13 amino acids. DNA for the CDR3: TGTGCCACCAGCAGTCCCCTAAATCAGCCCCAGCATTTT. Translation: CATSSPLNQPQHF.

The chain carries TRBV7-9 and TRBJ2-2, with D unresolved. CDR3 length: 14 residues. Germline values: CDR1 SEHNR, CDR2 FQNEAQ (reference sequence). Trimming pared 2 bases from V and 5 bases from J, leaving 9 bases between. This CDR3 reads CASSLFAETGELFF. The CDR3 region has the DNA TGTGCCAGCAGCTTATTCGCGGAGACCGGGGAGCTGTTTTTT. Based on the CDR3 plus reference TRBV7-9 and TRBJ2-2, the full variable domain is DTGVSQNPRHKITKRGQNVTFRCDPISEHNRLYWYRQTLGQGPEFLTYFQNEAQLEKSRLLSDRFSAERPKGSFSTLEIQRTEQGDSAMYLCASSLFAETGELFFGEGSRLTVL.

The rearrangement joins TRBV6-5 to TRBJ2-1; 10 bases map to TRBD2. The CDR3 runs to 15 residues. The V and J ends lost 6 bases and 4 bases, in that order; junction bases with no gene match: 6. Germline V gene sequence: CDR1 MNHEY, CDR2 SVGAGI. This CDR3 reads CASSPSGGPYNEQFF. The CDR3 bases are TGTGCCAGCAGCCCTAGCGGGGGCCCTTACAATGAGCAGTTCTTC.

The CDR3 reads CASSFRGKNSPLHF. Written as DNA, the CDR3 is TGTGCCAGCAGCTTCCGGGGGAAAAATTCACCCCTCCACTTT. The J gene is TRBJ1-6, the V gene TRBV14; D is perhaps TRBD1 (5 bases). Germline V gene data show CDR1 as SGHDN and CDR2 as FVKESK. The CDR3 covers 14 residues. The V and J ends lost 5 bases and 7 bases respectively, with 12 bases between them.

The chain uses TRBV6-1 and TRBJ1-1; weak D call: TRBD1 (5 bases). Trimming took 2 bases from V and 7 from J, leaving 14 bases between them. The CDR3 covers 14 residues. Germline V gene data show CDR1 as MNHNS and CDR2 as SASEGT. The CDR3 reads CASSELVGLIEAFF. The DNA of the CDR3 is TGTGCCAGCAGTGAATTAGTGGGGCTGATTGAAGCTTTCTTT.

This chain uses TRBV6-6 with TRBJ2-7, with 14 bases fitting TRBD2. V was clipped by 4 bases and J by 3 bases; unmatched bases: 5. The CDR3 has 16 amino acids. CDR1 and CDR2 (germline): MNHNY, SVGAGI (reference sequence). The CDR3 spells CASSSTSGGAFYEQYF. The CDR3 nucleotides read TGTGCCAGCAGTTCGACTAGCGGGGGGGCTTTCTACGAGCAGTACTTC.

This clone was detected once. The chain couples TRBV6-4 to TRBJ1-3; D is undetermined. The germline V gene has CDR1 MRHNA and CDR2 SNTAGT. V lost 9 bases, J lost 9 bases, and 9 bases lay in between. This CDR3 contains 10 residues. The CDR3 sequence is CASPQFTIYF. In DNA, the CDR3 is TGTGCCAGTCCTCAGTTCACCATATATTTT.

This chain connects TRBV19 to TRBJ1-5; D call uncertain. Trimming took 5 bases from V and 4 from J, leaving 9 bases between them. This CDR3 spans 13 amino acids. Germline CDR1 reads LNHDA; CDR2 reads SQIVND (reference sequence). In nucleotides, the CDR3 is TGTGCCAGTAGTCGAGGTCCTAATCAGCCCCAGCATTTT. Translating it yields CASSRGPNQPQHF. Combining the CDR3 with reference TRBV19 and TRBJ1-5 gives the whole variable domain DGGITQSPKYLFRKEGQNVTLSCEQNLNHDAMYWYRQDPGQGLRLIYYSQIVNDFQKGDIAEGYSVSREKKESFPLTVTSAQKNPTAFYLCASSRGPNQPQHFGDGTRLSIL.

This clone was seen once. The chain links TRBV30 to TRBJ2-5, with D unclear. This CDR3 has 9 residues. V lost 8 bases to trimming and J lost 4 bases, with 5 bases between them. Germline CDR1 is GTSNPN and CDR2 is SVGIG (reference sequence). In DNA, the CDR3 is TGTGCCCCGGGAGAGACCCAGTACTTC. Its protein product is CAPGETQYF.

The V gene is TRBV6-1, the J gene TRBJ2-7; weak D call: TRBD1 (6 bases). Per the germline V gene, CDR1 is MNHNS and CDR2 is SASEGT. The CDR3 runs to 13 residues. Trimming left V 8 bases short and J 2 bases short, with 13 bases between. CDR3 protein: CASGNRAPYEQYF. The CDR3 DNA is TGTGCCAGCGGAAACAGGGCCCCCTACGAGCAGTACTTC.

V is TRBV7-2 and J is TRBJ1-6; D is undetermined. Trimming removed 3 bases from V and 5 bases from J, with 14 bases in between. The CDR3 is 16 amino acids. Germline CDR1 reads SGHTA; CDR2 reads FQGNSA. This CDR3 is CASSFLWQVDNSPLHF. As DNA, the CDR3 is TGTGCCAGCAGCTTCCTGTGGCAGGTAGATAATTCACCCCTCCACTTT.

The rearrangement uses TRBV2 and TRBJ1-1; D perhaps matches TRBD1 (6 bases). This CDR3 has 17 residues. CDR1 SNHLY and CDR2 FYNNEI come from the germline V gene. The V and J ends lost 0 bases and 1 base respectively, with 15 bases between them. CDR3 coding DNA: TGTGCCAGCAGTGAAGCGGGGGGGCGGGGGTGGAACACTGAAGCTTTCTTT. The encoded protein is CASSEAGGRGWNTEAFF.